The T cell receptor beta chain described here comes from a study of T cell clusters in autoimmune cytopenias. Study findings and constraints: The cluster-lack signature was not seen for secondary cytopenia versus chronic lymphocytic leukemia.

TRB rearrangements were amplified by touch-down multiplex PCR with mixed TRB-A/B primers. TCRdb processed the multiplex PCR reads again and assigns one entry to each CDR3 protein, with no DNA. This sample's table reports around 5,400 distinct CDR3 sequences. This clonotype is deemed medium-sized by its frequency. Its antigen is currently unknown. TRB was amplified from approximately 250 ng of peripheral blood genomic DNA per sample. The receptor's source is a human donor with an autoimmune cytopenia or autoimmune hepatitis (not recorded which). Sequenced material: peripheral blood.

The CDR3 protein is CASSIFGAGNGYTF. This chain joins TRBV19 and TRBJ1-2; TCRdb selects TRBD1, and the lack of DNA leaves this call unchecked. CDR3 size: 14 residues. Germline V gene data show CDR1 as LNHDA and CDR2 as SQIVND (reference sequence).